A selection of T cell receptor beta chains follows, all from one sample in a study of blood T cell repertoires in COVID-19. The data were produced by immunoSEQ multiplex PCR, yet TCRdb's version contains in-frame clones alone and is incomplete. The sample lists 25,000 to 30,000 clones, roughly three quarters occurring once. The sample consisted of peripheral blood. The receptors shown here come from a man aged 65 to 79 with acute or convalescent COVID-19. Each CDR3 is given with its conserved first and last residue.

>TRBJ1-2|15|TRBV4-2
CASSPGQGGTQGYTF
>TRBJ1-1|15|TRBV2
CASRGGRTVNTEAFF
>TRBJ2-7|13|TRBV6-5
CASRDSGANEQYF
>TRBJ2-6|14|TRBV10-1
CASSERSGANVLTF
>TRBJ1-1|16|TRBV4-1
CASSQEGGRREVSAFF
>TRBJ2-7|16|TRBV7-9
CASSPTRQGGYYEQYF
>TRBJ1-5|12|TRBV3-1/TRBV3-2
CASGTQGQPQHF
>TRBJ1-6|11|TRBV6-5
CASRLEGPLHF
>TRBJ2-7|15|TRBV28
CASSVGGQKVNEQYF
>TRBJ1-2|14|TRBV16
CASSLTGAEYGYTF
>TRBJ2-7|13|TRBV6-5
CASSRQGTYEQYF
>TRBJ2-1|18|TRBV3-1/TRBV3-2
CASSQAGSPGLGAYEQFF
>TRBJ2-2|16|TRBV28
CASSSFDRGILGELFF
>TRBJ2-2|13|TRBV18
CASSGRDSGELFF
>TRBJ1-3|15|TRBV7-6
CASSSGRGPGNTIYF
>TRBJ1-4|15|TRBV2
CASSDGSGENEKLFF
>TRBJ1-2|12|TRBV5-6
CASSLRSFGYTF
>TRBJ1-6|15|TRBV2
CASMLRDPGYSPLHF
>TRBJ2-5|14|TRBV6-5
CASTAAGGMETQYF
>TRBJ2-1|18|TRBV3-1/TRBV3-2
CASSQRFGASGRSNEQFF
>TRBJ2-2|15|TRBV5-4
CASSLGLAGTGELFF
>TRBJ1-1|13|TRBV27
CASSLLMNTEAFF
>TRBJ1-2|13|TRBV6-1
CASSEEQGSRYTF
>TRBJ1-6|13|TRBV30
CACGTLRGSPLHF
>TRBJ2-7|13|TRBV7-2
CASSSTAAYEQYF